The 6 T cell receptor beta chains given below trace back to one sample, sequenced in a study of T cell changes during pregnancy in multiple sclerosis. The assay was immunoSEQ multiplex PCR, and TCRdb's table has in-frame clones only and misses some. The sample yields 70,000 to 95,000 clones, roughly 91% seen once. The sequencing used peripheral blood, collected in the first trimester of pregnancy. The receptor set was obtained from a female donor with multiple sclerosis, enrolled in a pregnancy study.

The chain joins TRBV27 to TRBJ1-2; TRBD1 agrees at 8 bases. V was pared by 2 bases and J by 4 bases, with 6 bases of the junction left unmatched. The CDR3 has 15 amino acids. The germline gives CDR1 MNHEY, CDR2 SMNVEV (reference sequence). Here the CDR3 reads CASSLKGTGGYGYTF. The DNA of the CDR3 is TGTGCCAGCAGTTTAAAAGGCACAGGGGGCTATGGCTACACCTTC.

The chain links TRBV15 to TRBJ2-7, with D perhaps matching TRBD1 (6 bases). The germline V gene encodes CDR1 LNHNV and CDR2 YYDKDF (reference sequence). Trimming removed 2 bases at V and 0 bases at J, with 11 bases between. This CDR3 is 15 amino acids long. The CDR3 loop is CATSRIRRGSYEQYF. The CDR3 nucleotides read TGTGCCACCAGCAGAATTCGCAGGGGCTCCTACGAGCAGTACTTC.

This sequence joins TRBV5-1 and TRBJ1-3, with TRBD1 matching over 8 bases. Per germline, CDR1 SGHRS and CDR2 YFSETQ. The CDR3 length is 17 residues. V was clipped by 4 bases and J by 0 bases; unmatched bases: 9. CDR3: CASSTYRQGSSGNTIYF. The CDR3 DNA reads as TGCGCCAGCAGCACCTATCGACAGGGGAGCTCTGGAAACACCATATATTTT.

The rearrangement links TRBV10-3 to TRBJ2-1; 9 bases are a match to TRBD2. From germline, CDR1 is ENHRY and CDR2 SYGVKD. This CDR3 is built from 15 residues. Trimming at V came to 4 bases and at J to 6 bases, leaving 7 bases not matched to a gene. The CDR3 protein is CAISGSLAGSNEQFF. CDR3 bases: TGTGCCATCAGTGGAAGCCTAGCGGGGAGCAATGAGCAGTTCTTC.

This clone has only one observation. CDR3 nucleotide sequence: TGTGCCAGCAGTGAAGCGCCGGGGGTTTCTGGCTACACCTTC. Its translation: CASSEAPGVSGYTF. The J gene is TRBJ1-2, the V gene TRBV2, with a tentative D call TRBD1 (5 bases). Trimming left V 0 bases short and J 7 bases short, with 12 bases between. Germline V CDR1 and CDR2: SNHLY, FYNNEI. CDR3 length equals 14 residues.

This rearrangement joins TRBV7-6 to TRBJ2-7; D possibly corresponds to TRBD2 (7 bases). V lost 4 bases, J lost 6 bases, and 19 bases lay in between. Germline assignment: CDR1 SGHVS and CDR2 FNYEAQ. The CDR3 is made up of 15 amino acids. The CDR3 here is CASSSPGAGAGEQYF. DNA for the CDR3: TGTGCCAGCAGCTCCCCTGGGGCGGGGGCAGGCGAGCAGTACTTC.